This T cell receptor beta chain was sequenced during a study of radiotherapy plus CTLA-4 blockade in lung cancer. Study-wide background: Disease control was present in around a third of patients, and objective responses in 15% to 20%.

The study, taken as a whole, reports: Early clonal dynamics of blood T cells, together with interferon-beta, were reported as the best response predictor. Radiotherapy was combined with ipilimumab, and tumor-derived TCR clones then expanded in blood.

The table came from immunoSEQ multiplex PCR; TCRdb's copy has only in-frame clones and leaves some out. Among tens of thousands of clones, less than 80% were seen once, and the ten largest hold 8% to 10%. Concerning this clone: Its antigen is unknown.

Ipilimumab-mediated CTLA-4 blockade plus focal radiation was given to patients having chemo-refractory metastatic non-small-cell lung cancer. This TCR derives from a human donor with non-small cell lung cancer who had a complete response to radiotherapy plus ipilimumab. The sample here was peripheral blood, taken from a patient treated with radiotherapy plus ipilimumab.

CDR3 loop: CAWSVRRQGVLEKLFF. CDR3 DNA sequence: TGTGCCTGGAGTGTACGGAGGCAGGGGGTACTTGAAAAACTGTTTTTT. This chain links TRBV30 with TRBJ1-4, with TRBD1 identical over 7 bases. The CDR3 totals 16 residues. V gave up 0 bases and J gave up 7 bases; unmatched junction bases: 11. Germline assignment: CDR1 GTSNPN and CDR2 SVGIG (reference sequence).